Presented here are 32 T cell receptor beta chains from one specimen sequenced in a study of early T cells in non-severe SARS-CoV-2 infection. TCRdb called the 5' RACE reads again in MiXCR, with one record for every CDR3 protein. The table has about 98,000 distinct CDR3 sequences, 11% seen once. The sequencing input was whole blood. The receptors here all came from an adult who was a healthcare worker with PCR-confirmed SARS-CoV-2 infection or an uninfected control (not recorded which).

This clonotype occurred a few times. The CDR3 loop reads CASSVDSYEQYF. The CDR3 nucleotides read TGTGCCAGCAGCGTGGACAGCTACGAGCAGTACTTC. The chain carries TRBV5-8 and TRBJ2-7, with a weak D call TRBD1 (6 bases). The ends were cut back, 4 bases at V and 3 bases at J, with 8 bases in the middle. The CDR3 loop spans 12 amino acids. The germline CDR1 and CDR2 sequences are SGHTS and YDEGEE.

This chain connects TRBV28 to TRBJ2-7; 7 bases are shared with TRBD1. The length of the CDR3 is 12 residues. The germline gives CDR1 MDHEN, CDR2 SYDVKM. The V gene end was trimmed by 5 bases and the J gene end by 12 bases; junction bases not matched to a gene: 10. The CDR3 nucleotides are TGTGCCAGCAGTCCAACGCGGCGGACAGGGTACTTC. Protein: CASSPTRRTGYF.

Only a few counts were recorded for this clonotype. V is TRBV20-1 and J is TRBJ2-1, with TRBD2 matching 8 bases. The CDR3 covers 17 residues. CDR1 is DFQATT, CDR2 SNEGSKA, per germline (reference sequence). V shed 2 bases and J 2 bases; nucleotides not matched to a gene: 11. CDR3 residues: CSARLPFAGGTYNEQFF. CDR3 in DNA: TGCAGTGCTAGATTACCGTTCGCGGGAGGTACCTACAATGAGCAGTTCTTC.

This clonotype was detected many times. The CDR3 DNA reads TGTGCCATCAGTGACTCGGTAAACACAGATACGCAGTATTTT. Its translation is CAISDSVNTDTQYF. This rearrangement joins TRBV10-3 to TRBJ2-3; D is unresolved. The CDR3 extends over 14 amino acids. V lost 3 bases and J lost 2, with 9 bases in between. The germline V gene encodes CDR1 ENHRY and CDR2 SYGVKD.

This clonotype was detected a few times. The V and J genes are TRBV5-6 and TRBJ2-1; the D call may be TRBD1 or TRBD2 (6 bases each). CDR3 length equals 16 residues. Germline values: CDR1 SGHDT, CDR2 YYEEEE. V lost 2 bases, J lost 4 bases, and 16 bases lay in between. The CDR3 reads CASSFRNGGEYNEQFF. DNA for the CDR3: TGTGCCAGCAGCTTTCGGAACGGGGGCGAATACAATGAGCAGTTCTTC. The full variable domain, with the rest looked up from reference TRBV5-6 and TRBJ2-1, is DAGVTQSPTHLIKTRGQQVTLRCSPKSGHDTVSWYQQALGQGPQFIFQYYEEEERQRGNFPDRFSGHQFPNYSSELNVNALLLGDSALYLCASSFRNGGEYNEQFFGPGTRLTVL.

This clonotype turned up a few times. The chain joins TRBV6-6 to TRBJ1-4; D gene unclear. V lost 5 bases and J lost 0, with 7 bases in between. Germline values: CDR1 MNHNY, CDR2 SVGAGI (reference sequence). The CDR3 totals 14 residues. CDR3 coding DNA: TGTGCCAGCAGTGACGGGGCAACTAATGAAAAACTGTTTTTT. Protein product: CASSDGATNEKLFF.

The table lists this clonotype with a few counts. The chain is built from TRBV5-1 and TRBJ1-2; possible D gene TRBD1, 5 bases. Per the germline V gene, CDR1 is SGHRS and CDR2 is YFSETQ. The CDR3 consists of 14 residues. Trimming left V 3 bases short and J 1 base short, with 10 bases between. This CDR3 reads CASSSGPINYGYTF. The CDR3 DNA reads TGCGCCAGCAGCTCAGGGCCTATTAACTATGGCTACACCTTC.

This clonotype has a handful of counts. V gene TRBV9 combines with J gene TRBJ2-3; D unresolved. Germline CDR1 SGDLS, CDR2 YYNGEE. Trimming pared 0 bases from V and 2 bases from J, leaving 13 bases between. The CDR3 is 16 amino acids. The CDR3 nucleotides are TGTGCCAGCAGCGTAGACGGCACCCCCCACACAGATACGCAGTATTTT. Amino acids: CASSVDGTPHTDTQYF.

CDR3 region: CASSYSGADTDTQYF. In DNA, the CDR3 is TGTGCCAGCAGTTACTCCGGGGCAGACACAGATACGCAGTATTTT. The rearrangement joins TRBV6-5 to TRBJ2-3, with D tentatively TRBD1 or TRBD2 (5 bases each). This CDR3 has 15 residues. Looked up from germline, CDR1 is MNHEY and CDR2 is SVGAGI. Deletions cut 0 bases from V and 2 bases from J, with 9 bases between.

This clonotype showed up many times. This rearrangement joins TRBV7-9 to TRBJ1-1; D ambiguous. Germline CDR1 and CDR2: SEHNR and FQNEAQ (reference sequence). Trimming stripped 1 base from V and 7 bases from J, with 7 bases between. This CDR3 region has 12 residues. The CDR3, as DNA: TGTGCCAGCAGCTTAGGTCGGAGTGAAGCTTTCTTT. It translates to CASSLGRSEAFF.

The V gene is TRBV5-1, the J gene TRBJ2-1, with D unclear. The CDR3 sequence is 13 residues long. Germline loops: CDR1 SGHRS, CDR2 YFSETQ. V was pared by 4 bases and J by 6 bases, with 11 bases between. The DNA of the CDR3 is TGCGCCAGCAGCCCGTTGGTCGGCAATGAGCAGTTCTTC. Translated, it gives CASSPLVGNEQFF.

This chain connects TRBV10-3 to TRBJ2-7; 7 bases match TRBD1. This CDR3 has 13 amino acids. V lost 6 bases, J lost 4 bases, and 6 bases stayed unmatched. Germline loops: CDR1 ENHRY, CDR2 SYGVKD. In DNA form, the CDR3 reads TGTGCCATCAGCAGGGGGTCGCTGTACGAGCAGTACTTC. This gives the protein CAISRGSLYEQYF.

The V and J genes are TRBV28 and TRBJ1-2, with 8 bases identical to TRBD1. The CDR3 spans 14 residues. V lost 2 bases to trimming and J lost 3 bases; unmatched junction nucleotides: 2. Germline V CDR1 and CDR2: MDHEN, SYDVKM. The CDR3 reads CASSLGTGHYGYTF. CDR3 sequence (DNA): TGTGCCAGCAGTTTAGGGACAGGTCACTATGGCTACACCTTC.

A single count supports this clonotype. The genes are TRBV6-5 and TRBJ2-3, with D possibly matching TRBD2 (5 bases). The germline V and J ends were trimmed by 2 bases and 3 bases, with 15 bases remaining between them. Germline-derived CDR1 and CDR2 are MNHEY and SVGAGI. There are 16 residues in the CDR3. The CDR3 spells CASSYPTRDGTDTQYF. In DNA, the CDR3 is TGTGCCAGCAGTTACCCAACTAGAGACGGTACAGATACGCAGTATTTT.

The chain recombines TRBV28 with TRBJ1-2; D remains ambiguous. This CDR3 has 12 residues. The V gene lost 4 bases and the J gene lost 4 bases, with 7 bases spanning the gap. CDR1 MDHEN and CDR2 SYDVKM come from the germline V gene. The CDR3 DNA is TGTGCCAGCAGTTCTACCGGCTATGGCTACACCTTC. As protein: CASSSTGYGYTF.

This chain connects TRBV4-1 to TRBJ1-5; D gene unclear. V lost 0 bases and J 3 bases, leaving 12 bases between the germline ends. The germline V gene encodes CDR1 MGHRA and CDR2 YSYEKL. The CDR3 totals 16 residues. The CDR3 DNA reads as TGCGCCAGCAGCCAAGATCGGAGCAGACCCAATCAGCCCCAGCATTTT. Amino acid sequence: CASSQDRSRPNQPQHF.

The rearrangement links TRBV19 to TRBJ2-6; TRBD1 aligns across 7 bases. The CDR3 has 12 amino acids. Losses at the gene ends were 3 bases for V and 14 bases for J; bases not matched to a gene: 4. In germline, CDR1 is LNHDA, CDR2 SQIVND (reference sequence). CDR3 nucleotides: TGTGCCAGTAGTATCCGGGACAGAATCCTGACTTTC. Residues: CASSIRDRILTF.

This clonotype was seen a single time. The V and J genes are TRBV27 and TRBJ2-5; 7 nucleotides align to TRBD2. Germline V gives CDR1 MNHEY, CDR2 SMNVEV (reference sequence). V lost 5 bases and J lost 5; bases outside the gene matches: 14. The CDR3 runs 16 residues. The CDR3 region is CASSPLWGGEVETQYF. The DNA of the CDR3 is TGTGCCAGCAGTCCCCTCTGGGGGGGAGAGGTGGAGACCCAGTACTTC.

Only a few counts were recorded for this clonotype. The chain employs TRBV7-7 and TRBJ2-1, with 14 bases matching TRBD2. The trim removed 5 bases at V and 8 bases at J, leaving 5 bases unmatched. CDR3 length: 15 residues. Per germline, CDR1 SSHAT and CDR2 FNYEAQ (reference sequence). The DNA of the CDR3 is TGTGCCAGCAGCCAGGGACTAGCGGGGGTGGATGAGCAGTTCTTC. This codes for CASSQGLAGVDEQFF.

This clonotype was detected ten times or more. The chain recombines TRBV7-2 with TRBJ1-4; 12 nucleotides align to TRBD1. V was clipped by 4 bases and J by 8 bases; unmatched bases: 5. The CDR3 length is 15 residues. The germline V gene encodes CDR1 SGHTA and CDR2 FQGNSA. CDR3 DNA sequence: TGTGCCAGCAGCTCATGGGGACAGGGGGCCGAAAAACTGTTTTTT. It specifies CASSSWGQGAEKLFF.

This sequence joins TRBV9 and TRBJ1-2; no firm D call. Germline V gives CDR1 SGDLS, CDR2 YYNGEE. Trimming took off 4 bases at V and 0 bases at J, with 7 bases between the two ends. CDR3 size: 13 residues. The CDR3 region has the DNA TGTGCCAGCAGCACAGATTCTAACTATGGCTACACCTTC. It specifies CASSTDSNYGYTF. The variable domain in full, with the rest retrieved from reference TRBV9 and TRBJ1-2, is DSGVTQTPKHLITATGQRVTLRCSPRSGDLSVYWYQQSLDQGLQFLIQYYNGEERAKGNILERFSAQQFPDLHSELNLSSLELGDSALYFCASSTDSNYGYTFGSGTRLTVV.

This clonotype was seen at least ten times. This chain links TRBV6-5 with TRBJ2-2; D gene uncertain. The CDR3 is made up of 14 amino acids. Between the trimmed V and J ends, which lost 6 bases and 2 bases, there was a span of 10 bases. The germline CDR1 and CDR2 sequences are MNHEY and SVGAGI. The CDR3 loop reads CASRLRENTGELFF. The CDR3 DNA sequence: TGTGCCAGCAGACTTAGGGAAAACACCGGGGAGCTGTTTTTT.

The V gene is TRBV5-1, the J gene TRBJ2-1, with D perhaps matching TRBD1 (6 bases). V dropped 6 bases and J dropped 9 bases, with 13 bases sitting between them. Germline lookup yields CDR1 SGHRS and CDR2 YFSETQ. This CDR3 is 12 amino acids long. CDR3 sequence reads: CASMWEGGEQFF. The CDR3 DNA is TGCGCCAGCATGTGGGAAGGGGGTGAGCAGTTCTTC.

This clonotype appeared a few times. The genes are TRBV5-1 and TRBJ2-4, with 9 bases identical to TRBD1. The CDR3 has 15 residues. Germline V gives CDR1 SGHRS, CDR2 YFSETQ. The junction had 8 bases not matched to a gene; V was cut back by 4 bases and J by 6 bases. CDR3 bases: TGCGCCAGCAGCGATTTGACAGGGGGTTCAAACATTCAGTACTTC. It encodes CASSDLTGGSNIQYF.

J is TRBJ2-7 and V is TRBV6-5; perhaps TRBD2 as D (6 bases). CDR3 length: 16 residues. Trimming left V 0 bases short and J 2 bases short, with 14 bases between. Germline V gives CDR1 MNHEY, CDR2 SVGAGI. CDR3 sequence: CASSYSGGGGTYEQYF. In DNA, the CDR3 is TGTGCCAGCAGTTACTCGGGTGGTGGCGGGACCTACGAGCAGTACTTC.

There are many counts of this clonotype. The chain has TRBV7-6 and TRBJ2-7, with D uncertain. Trimming removed 4 bases from V and 3 bases from J, with 10 bases in between. Germline CDR1 SGHVS, CDR2 FNYEAQ. CDR3 length equals 13 residues. The DNA for the CDR3 is TGTGCCAGCAGCTCCCCCGGTAGCTACGAGCAGTACTTC. It translates to CASSSPGSYEQYF.

At least ten counts were recorded for this clonotype. The CDR3 DNA follows: TGCAGTGCTAGAGGGACTAGCGGTGAGAGCTCCTACAATGAGCAGTTCTTC. Its protein product is CSARGTSGESSYNEQFF. V gene TRBV20-1 combines with J gene TRBJ2-1, with 10 bases fitting TRBD2. The CDR3 is 17 amino acids. Trimming cost V 1 base and J 0 bases; bases outside gene matches: 6. Looked up from germline, CDR1 is DFQATT and CDR2 is SNEGSKA (reference sequence).

V is TRBV6-5 and J is TRBJ1-1; weak D call: TRBD1 (6 bases). The CDR3 contains 11 residues. V was pared by 8 bases and J by 7 bases, with 11 bases between. Germline V gene data show CDR1 as MNHEY and CDR2 as SVGAGI. CDR3 region: CASEGEREAFF. The CDR3 region has the DNA TGTGCCAGCGAGGGGGAGCGTGAAGCTTTCTTT.

The chain is built from TRBV2 and TRBJ1-6; D might be TRBD1 (5 bases). CDR1 SNHLY and CDR2 FYNNEI come from the germline V gene. V lost 0 bases and J 6 bases, leaving 9 bases between the germline ends. There are 15 residues in the CDR3. The CDR3 DNA sequence: TGTGCCAGCAGTGAAGCTGCAAGGGGTAATTCACCCCTCCACTTT. The encoded protein is CASSEAARGNSPLHF.

Of note for this clonotype: At one boundary the junction diverges from the germline segment, which might be a read error. The chain carries TRBV5-6 and TRBJ2-7, with D tentatively TRBD2 (5 bases). CDR1 is SGHDT and CDR2 is YYEEEE in the germline V gene. This CDR3 comprises 15 residues. The CDR3 loop reads CASSLAEGFYYKQYF. In nucleotides, the CDR3 is TGTGCCAGCAGCTTGGCCGAGGGATTTTACTACAAGCAGTACTTC.

This clonotype has at least ten counts. The CDR3 is CASSAYRNTEAFF. Here the CDR3 DNA reads TGTGCCAGCAGCGCTTACAGGAACACTGAAGCTTTCTTT. The chain is built from TRBV9 and TRBJ1-1; no clear D. Germline-derived CDR1 and CDR2 are SGDLS and YYNGEE. The CDR3 extends over 13 amino acids. The V end was cut by 3 bases, the J end by 1 base, with 7 bases between.

The V and J genes are TRBV5-4 and TRBJ1-3; the match to TRBD1 covers 9 bases. With V trimmed by 2 bases and J by 2 bases, 5 bases remained unmatched. The V gene's germline CDR1 is SGHNT and CDR2 YYREEE (reference sequence). This CDR3 region has 16 residues. CDR3 in amino acids: CASSFWGQGPGNTIYF. The CDR3 DNA reads as TGTGCCAGCAGCTTTTGGGGACAGGGCCCTGGAAACACCATATATTTT.